This T cell receptor beta chain was found in a study of breast tumors, draining lymph nodes, adjacent tissues. Whole-study results and caveats: Data only fit, rather than demonstrated, lymph node origin of most tumor T cells. Tumors had less TCR diversity than lymph nodes, more than nontumor tissue. Luminal-like breast cancer showed significantly greater tumor-nontumor repertoire similarity than basal-like breast cancer did. Data fit most tumor T cells coming from lymph node, expanding in tumor.

TCRdb independently ran MiXCR on the multiplex PCR reads; one entry per CDR3 protein. There are 120,000 or so distinct CDR3 sequences in the sample; just under 20% occur only once, and less than 4% lies in the top ten. Samples came from axillary lymph nodes draining the breast cancer. About this clonotype itself: Its antigen is as yet unknown. A much larger clone is a single base away; this may be a read error.

Germline CDR1 is SGHAT and CDR2 is FQNNGV. The CDR3 extends over 13 amino acids. The source is a female donor with breast cancer. Some clones in this sample may be carry-over from other donors' samples. V gene TRBV11-2 combines with J gene TRBJ2-2; possible D gene TRBD2, 5 bases. Material: axillary lymph node tissue. CDR3: CASSLGAVGEPFF. CDR3 coding DNA: TGTGCCAGCAGCTTAGGGGCCGTCGGGGAGCCGTTTTTT.